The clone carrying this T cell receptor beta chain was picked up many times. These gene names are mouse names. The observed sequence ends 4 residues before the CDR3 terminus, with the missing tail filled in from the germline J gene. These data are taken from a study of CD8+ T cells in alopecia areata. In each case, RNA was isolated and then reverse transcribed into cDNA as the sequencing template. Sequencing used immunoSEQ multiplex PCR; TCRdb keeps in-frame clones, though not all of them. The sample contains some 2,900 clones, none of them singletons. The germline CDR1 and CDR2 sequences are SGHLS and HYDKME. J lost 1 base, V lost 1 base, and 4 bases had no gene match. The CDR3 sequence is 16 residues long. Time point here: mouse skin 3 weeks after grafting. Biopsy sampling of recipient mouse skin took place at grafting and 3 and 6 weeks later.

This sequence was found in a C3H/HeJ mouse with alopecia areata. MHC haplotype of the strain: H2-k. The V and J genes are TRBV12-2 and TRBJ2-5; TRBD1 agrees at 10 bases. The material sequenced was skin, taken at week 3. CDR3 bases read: TGTGCCAGCTCTCTTGGGACAGGGGATCACCAAGAC. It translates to CASSLGTGDHQD. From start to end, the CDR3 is CASSLGTGDHQDTQYF. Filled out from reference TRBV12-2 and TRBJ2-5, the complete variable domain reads NSGVVQSPRYIIKGKGERSILKCIPISGHLSVAWYQQTQGQELKFFIQHYDKMERDKGNLPSRFSVQQFDDYHSEMNMSALELEDSAVYFCASSLGTGDHQDTQYFGPGTRLLVL.